This T cell receptor beta chain was recorded in a study of blood T cell repertoires in COVID-19. On the study more broadly: T cells, B-cell-depleted T cells, or PBMCs provided the cDNA or gDNA that served as material.

In the original analysis: Amplification from reference gene primers served as the basis for estimated nucleated cell counts. Repertoires were generated with immunoSEQ multiplex PCR, while TCRdb's copy carries only in-frame clones and drops some. D and trimming come from the DNA, and the V and J calls and clone size come from that table. The data contain about 410,000 clones, about nine tenths of them singletons. Followed over time, Seattle patients had been enrolled while infection was active. Trimming shortened V by 3 bases and J by 1 base, and 10 bases separated the two germline ends. Germline V gene data show CDR1 as DFQATT and CDR2 as SNEGSKA (reference sequence). The CDR3 is 14 residues long.

The clonotype comes from a woman in her 40s with COVID-19, enrolled during active disease. The genes are TRBV20-1 and TRBJ2-1; D may be TRBD2 (5 bases). Material: peripheral blood. The DNA of the CDR3 is TGCAGTGCTAGTCGGGGTAGTTCCTACAATGAGCAGTTCTTC. Encoded protein: CSASRGSSYNEQFF.